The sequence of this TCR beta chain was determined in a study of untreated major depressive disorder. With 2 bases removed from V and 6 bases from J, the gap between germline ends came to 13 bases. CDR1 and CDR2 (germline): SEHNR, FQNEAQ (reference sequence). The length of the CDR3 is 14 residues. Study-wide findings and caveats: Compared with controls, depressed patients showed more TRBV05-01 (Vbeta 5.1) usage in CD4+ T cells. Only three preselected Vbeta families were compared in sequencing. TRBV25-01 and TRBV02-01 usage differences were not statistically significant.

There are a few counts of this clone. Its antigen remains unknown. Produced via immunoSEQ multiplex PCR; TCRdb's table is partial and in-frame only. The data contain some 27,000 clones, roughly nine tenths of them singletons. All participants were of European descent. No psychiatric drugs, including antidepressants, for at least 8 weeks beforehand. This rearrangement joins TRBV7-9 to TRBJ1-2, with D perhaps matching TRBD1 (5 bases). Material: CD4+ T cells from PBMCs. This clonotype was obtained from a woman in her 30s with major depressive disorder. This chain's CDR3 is CASSLNGRVDGYTF. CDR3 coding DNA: TGTGCCAGCAGCTTAAATGGCAGGGTAGATGGCTACACCTTC.